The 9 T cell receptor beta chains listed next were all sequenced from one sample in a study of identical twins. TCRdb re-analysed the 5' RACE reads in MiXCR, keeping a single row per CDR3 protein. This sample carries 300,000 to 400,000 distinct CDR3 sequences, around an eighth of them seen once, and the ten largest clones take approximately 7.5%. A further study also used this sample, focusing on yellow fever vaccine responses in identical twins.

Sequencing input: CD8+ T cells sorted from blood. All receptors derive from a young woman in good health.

The CDR3 region has the DNA TGCAGCGTTGTGAACCTCGAGCCTCTCTCTTACGAGCAGTACGTC. Amino acid sequence: CSVVNLEPLSYEQYV. The chain couples TRBV29-1 to TRBJ2-7; D not certain. Per germline, CDR1 SQVTM and CDR2 ANQGSEA. The CDR3 consists of 15 residues. Trimming took off 4 bases at V and 4 bases at J, with 20 bases between the two ends.

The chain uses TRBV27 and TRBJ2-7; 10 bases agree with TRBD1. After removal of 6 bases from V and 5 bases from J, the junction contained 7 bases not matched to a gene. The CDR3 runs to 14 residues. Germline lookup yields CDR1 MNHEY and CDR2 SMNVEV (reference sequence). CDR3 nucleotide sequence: TGTGCCAGCAGCCCCGGGACAGGGGACAACGAGCAGTACTTC. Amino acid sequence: CASSPGTGDNEQYF.

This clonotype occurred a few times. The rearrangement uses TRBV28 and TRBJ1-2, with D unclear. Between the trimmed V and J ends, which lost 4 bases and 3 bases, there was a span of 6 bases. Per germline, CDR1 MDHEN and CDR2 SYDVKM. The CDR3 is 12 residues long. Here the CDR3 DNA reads TGTGCCAGCAGTTGGGGAGACTATGGCTACACCTTC. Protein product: CASSWGDYGYTF.

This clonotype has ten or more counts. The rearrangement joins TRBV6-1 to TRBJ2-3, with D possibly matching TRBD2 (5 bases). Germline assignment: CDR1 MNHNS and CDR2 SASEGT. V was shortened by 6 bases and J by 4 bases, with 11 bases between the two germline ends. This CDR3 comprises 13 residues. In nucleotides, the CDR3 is TGTGCCAGCAGCGTAGGCGGGCCAGATACGCAGTATTTT. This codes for CASSVGGPDTQYF.

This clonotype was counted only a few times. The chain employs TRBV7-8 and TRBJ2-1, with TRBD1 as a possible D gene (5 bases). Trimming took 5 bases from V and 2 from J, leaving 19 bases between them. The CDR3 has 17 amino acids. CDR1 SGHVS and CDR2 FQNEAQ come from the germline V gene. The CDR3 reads CASSPLSTGLPYNEQFF. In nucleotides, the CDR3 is TGTGCCAGCAGCCCATTGTCCACAGGCCTTCCCTACAATGAGCAGTTCTTC.

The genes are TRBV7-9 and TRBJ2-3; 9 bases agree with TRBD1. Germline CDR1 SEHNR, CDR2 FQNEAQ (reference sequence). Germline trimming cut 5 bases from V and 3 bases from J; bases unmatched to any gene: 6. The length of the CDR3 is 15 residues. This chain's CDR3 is CASSGPGQGTDTQYF. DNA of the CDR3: TGTGCCAGCAGCGGACCGGGACAGGGAACAGATACGCAGTATTTT.

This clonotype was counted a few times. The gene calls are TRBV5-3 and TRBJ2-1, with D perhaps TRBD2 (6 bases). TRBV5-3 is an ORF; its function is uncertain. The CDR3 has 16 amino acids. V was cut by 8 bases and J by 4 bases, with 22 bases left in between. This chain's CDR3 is CARDERARERYNEQFF. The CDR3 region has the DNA TGTGCCAGGGACGAGCGGGCTCGGGAGCGGTACAATGAGCAGTTCTTC.

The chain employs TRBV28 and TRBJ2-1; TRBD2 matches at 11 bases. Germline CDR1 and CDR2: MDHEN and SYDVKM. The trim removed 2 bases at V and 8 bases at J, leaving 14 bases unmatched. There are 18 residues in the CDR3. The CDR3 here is CASSLAGLAGDTDDEQFF. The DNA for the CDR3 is TGTGCCAGCAGTTTAGCCGGACTAGCGGGCGATACAGACGATGAGCAGTTCTTC.

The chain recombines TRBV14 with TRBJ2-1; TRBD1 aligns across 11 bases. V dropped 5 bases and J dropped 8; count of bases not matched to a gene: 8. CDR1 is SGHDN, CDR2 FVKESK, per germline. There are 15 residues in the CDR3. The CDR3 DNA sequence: TGTGCCAGCAGCGGGGACAGGGGGAATCGGGATGAGCAGTTCTTC. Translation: CASSGDRGNRDEQFF.